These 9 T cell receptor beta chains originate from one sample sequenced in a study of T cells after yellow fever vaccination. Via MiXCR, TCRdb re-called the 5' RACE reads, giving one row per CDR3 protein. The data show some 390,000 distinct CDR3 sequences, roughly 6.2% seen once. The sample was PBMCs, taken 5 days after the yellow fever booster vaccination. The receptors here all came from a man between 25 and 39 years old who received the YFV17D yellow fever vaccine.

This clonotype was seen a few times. Written as DNA, the CDR3 is TGCAGTGCTAAGTCCGCCAGGAGTTCCTACGAGCAGTACTTC. Amino acid sequence: CSAKSARSSYEQYF. The V gene is TRBV20-1, the J gene TRBJ2-7; no clear D. CDR1 is DFQATT, CDR2 SNEGSKA, per germline (reference sequence). The ends were cut back, 4 bases at V and 1 base at J, with 14 bases in the middle. CDR3 length equals 14 residues.

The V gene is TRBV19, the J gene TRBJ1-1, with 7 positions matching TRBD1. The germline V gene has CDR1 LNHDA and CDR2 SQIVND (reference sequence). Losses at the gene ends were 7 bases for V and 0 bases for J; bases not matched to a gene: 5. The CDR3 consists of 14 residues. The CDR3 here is CASNSQGMNTEAFF. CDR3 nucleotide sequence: TGTGCCAGTAACTCACAGGGGATGAACACTGAAGCTTTCTTT.

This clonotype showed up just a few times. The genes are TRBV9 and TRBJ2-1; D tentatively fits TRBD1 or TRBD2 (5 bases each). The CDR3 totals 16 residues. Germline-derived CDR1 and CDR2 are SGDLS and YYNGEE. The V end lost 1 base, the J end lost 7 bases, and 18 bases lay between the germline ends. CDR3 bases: TGTGCCAGCAGCGTATCCGGGACCTACCTTCGGAATGAGCAGTTCTTC. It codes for CASSVSGTYLRNEQFF. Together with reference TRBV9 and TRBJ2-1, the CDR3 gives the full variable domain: DSGVTQTPKHLITATGQRVTLRCSPRSGDLSVYWYQQSLDQGLQFLIQYYNGEERAKGNILERFSAQQFPDLHSELNLSSLELGDSALYFCASSVSGTYLRNEQFFGPGTRLTVL.

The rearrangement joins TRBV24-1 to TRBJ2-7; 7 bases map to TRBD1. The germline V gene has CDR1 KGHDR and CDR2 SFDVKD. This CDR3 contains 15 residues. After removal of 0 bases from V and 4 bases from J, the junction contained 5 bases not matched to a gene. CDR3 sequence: CATSDLYRGRYEQYF. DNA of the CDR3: TGTGCCACCAGTGATTTGTACAGGGGAAGGTACGAGCAGTACTTC.

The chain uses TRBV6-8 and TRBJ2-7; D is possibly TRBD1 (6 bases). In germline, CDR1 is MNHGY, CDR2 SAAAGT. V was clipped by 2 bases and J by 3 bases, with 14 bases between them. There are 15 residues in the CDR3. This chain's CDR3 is CASSYGQRNDYEQYF. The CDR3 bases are TGTGCCAGCAGTTACGGACAGAGGAACGACTACGAGCAGTACTTC.

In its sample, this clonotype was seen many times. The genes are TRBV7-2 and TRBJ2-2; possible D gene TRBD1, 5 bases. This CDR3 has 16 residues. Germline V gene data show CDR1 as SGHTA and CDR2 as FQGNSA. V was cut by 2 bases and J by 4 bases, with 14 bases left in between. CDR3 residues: CASSLQADRGTGELFF. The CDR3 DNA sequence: TGTGCCAGCAGCTTACAAGCCGACAGAGGCACCGGGGAGCTGTTTTTT.

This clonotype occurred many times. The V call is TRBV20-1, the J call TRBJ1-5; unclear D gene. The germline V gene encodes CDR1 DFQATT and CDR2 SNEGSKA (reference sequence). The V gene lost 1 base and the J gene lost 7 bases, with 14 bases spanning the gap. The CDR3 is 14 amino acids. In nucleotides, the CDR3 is TGCAGTGCTAGAGTACCGACGCCGGGACAGCCCCAGCATTTT. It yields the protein CSARVPTPGQPQHF.

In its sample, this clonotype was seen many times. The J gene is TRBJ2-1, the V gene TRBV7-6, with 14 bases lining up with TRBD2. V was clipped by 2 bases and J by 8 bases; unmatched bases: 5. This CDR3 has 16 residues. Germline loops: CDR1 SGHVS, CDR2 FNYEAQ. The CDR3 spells CASSLTGLAGDDEQFF. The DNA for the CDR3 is TGTGCCAGCAGCTTAACGGGACTAGCGGGAGATGATGAGCAGTTCTTC.

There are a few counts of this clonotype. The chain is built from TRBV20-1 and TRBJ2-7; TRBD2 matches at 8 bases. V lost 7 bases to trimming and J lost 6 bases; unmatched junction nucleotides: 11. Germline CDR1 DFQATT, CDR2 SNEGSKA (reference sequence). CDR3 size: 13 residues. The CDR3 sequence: CSESRGGFSEQYF. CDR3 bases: TGCAGTGAATCCCGGGGGGGTTTTAGCGAGCAGTACTTC.